Reported below is one TCR beta chain. Its antigen remains unknown. The germline gives CDR1 DFQATT, CDR2 SNEGSKA (reference sequence). With 3 bases clipped from V and 2 bases from J, the junction kept 2 bases outside the gene matches. The CDR3 covers 15 residues. The sample comes from a study of T-cell reconstitution after alpha-beta-depleted transplantation in children. Study findings and constraints: T-cell counts and diversity at one year following transplant were attributed mainly to newly produced T cells.

As it was prepared, the TCRbeta library received unique molecular identifiers. Via MiXCR, TCRdb re-called the PCR reads, giving one row per CDR3 protein. The data contain a few hundred thousand distinct CDR3 sequences, over 10% of them singletons. Sequencing was performed on PBMCs, mostly from graft donor cells, taken 360 days after TCRalphabeta/CD19-depleted stem cell transplant. The TCR was taken from a male patient aged 10 to 17 who had a stem cell transplant for acute myeloid leukemia, so the T cells may come from the graft donor. The chain uses TRBV20-1 and TRBJ2-3; 13 positions agree with TRBD2. The CDR3 sequence: CSARGLAGYTDTQYF. The CDR3 region has the DNA TGCAGTGCTAGGGGACTAGCGGGATACACAGATACGCAGTATTTT.